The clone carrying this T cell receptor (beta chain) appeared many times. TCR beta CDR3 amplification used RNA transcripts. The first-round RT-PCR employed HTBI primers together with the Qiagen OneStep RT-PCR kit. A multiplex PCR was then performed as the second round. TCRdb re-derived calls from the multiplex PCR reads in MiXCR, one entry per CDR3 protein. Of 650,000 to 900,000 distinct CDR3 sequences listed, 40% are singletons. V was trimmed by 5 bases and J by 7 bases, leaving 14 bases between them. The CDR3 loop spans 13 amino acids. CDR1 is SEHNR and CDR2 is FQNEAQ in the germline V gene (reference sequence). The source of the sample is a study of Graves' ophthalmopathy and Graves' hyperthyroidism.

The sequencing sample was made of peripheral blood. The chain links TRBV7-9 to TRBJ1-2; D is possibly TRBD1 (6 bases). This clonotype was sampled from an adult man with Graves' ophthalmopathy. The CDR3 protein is CASSPRQESGYTF. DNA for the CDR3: TGTGCCAGCAGCCCAAGACAGGAATCTGGCTACACCTTC.